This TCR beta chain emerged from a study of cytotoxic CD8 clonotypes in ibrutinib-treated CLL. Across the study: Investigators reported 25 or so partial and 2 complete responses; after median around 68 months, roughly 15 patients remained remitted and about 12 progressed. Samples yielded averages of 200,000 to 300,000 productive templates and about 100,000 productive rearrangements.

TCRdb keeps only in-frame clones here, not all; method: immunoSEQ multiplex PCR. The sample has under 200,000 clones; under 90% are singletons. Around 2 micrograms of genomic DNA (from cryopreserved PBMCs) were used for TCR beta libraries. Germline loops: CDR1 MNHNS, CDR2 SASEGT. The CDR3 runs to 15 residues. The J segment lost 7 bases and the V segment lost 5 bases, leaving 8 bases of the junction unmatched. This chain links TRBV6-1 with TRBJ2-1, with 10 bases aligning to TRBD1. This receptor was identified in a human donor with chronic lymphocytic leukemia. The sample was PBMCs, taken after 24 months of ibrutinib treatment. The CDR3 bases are TGTGCCAGCAGTAAAGGCCCGGGACAGGGGAATGAGCAGTTCTTC. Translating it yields CASSKGPGQGNEQFF.